This record covers a single T cell receptor (beta chain). Its antigen is currently unknown. J gave up 6 bases and V 5 bases, and 3 bases lay outside the gene matches. CDR3 size: 12 residues. In germline, CDR1 is LNHDA, CDR2 SQIVND (reference sequence). These data are taken from a study of T cells in localized non-small cell lung cancer. Free of atypia, the adjacent lung was collected at least 2 cm away from the tumor margin. The data were produced by immunoSEQ multiplex PCR, yet TCRdb's version contains in-frame clones alone and is incomplete. The sample lists roughly 960 clones, about 20% seen once, with under 20% in the top ten. Study-wide findings and caveats: Investigators sequenced only a single tumor region, leaving heterogeneity possible. Researchers found a median approximately 57 of the top 100 tumor clones in adjacent lung. Uninvolved adjacent lung, not tumor, had the highest T cell clonality.

The chain couples TRBV19 to TRBJ2-7; 8 positions match TRBD1. Sequenced material: normal lung tissue next to the tumor, taken before any cancer treatment. This sequence was found in a woman between 35 and 75 years old with stage III lung adenocarcinoma. The CDR3 region is CASSPTGAEQYF. The CDR3 DNA reads as TGTGCCAGTAGTCCGACAGGGGCCGAGCAGTACTTC.